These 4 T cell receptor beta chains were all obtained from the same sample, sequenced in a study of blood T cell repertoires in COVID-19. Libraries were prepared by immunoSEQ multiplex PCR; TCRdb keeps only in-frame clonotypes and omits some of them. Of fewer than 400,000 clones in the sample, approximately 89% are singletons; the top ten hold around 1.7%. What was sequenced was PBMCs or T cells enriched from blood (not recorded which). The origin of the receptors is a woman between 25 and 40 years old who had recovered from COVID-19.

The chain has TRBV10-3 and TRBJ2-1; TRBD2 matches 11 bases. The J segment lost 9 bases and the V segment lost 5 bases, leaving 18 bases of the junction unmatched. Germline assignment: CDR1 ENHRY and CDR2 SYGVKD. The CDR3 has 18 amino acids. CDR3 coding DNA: TGTGCCATCAGTAGCGTCTTAGCGGGAGGGGGCCGGTATCGTGAGCAGTTCTTC. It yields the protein CAISSVLAGGGRYREQFF.

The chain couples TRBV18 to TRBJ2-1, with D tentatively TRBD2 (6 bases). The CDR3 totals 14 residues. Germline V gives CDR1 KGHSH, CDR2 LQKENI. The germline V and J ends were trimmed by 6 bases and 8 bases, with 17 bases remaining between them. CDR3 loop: CASSESEGYHEQFF. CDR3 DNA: TGTGCCAGCTCCGAGTCGGAGGGGTATCATGAGCAGTTCTTC. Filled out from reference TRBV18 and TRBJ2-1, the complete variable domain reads NAGVMQNPRHLVRRRGQEARLRCSPMKGHSHVYWYRQLPEEGLKFMVYLQKENIIDESGMPKERFSAEFPKEGPSILRIQQVVRGDSAAYFCASSESEGYHEQFFGPGTRLTVL.

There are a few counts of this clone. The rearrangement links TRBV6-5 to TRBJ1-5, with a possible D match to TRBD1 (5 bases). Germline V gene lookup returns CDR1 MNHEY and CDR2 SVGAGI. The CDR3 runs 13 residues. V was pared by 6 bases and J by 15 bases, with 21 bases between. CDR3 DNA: TGTGCCAGCAGAAAGGCCTCAGGGTCACCTTCGCATTTT. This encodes CASRKASGSPSHF.

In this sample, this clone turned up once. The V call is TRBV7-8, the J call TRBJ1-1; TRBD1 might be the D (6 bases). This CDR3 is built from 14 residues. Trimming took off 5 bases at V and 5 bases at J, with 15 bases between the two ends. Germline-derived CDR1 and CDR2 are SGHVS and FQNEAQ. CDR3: CASSNTRGLTEAFF. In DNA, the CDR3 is TGTGCCAGCAGCAACACCAGGGGTTTAACTGAAGCTTTCTTT.